The rows below give T cell receptor beta chains drawn from one sample of a study of beta chain features in type 1 diabetes. Sequencing was performed with immunoSEQ multiplex PCR; in TCRdb, only in-frame clones are kept and a portion is missing. The repertoire consists of 550,000 to 850,000 clones, with roughly 12% occurring once and the leading ten covering around 0.022%. The sequenced sample was naive CD4+ T cells from blood. These receptors originate from a man aged 18 to 30 with type 1 diabetes. Each CDR3 is given with its conserved first and last residue. Fields, in order: CDR3 protein, CDR3 DNA, D gene, V gene, clone size, J gene. A D gene is named only where the DNA matches it firmly. Not every row has a clone size; where given, it reads once, few, many or a size class.

CDR3: CAISPGWQETQYF; DNA: TGTGCCATCAGTCCAGGGTGGCAAGAGACCCAGTACTTC; D: -; V: TRBV10-3; size: -; J: TRBJ2-5
CDR3: CSVDLRSTDTQYF; DNA: TGCAGCGTTGATTTACGAAGCACAGATACGCAGTATTTT; D: -; V: TRBV29-1; size: -; J: TRBJ2-3
CDR3: CASSSTSGSYNEQFF; DNA: TGTGCCAGCAGCTCGACTAGCGGCTCCTACAATGAGCAGTTCTTC; D: TRBD2; V: TRBV7-3; size: few; J: TRBJ2-1
CDR3: CASSVGHEGSGYTF; DNA: TGTGCCAGCAGTGTCGGTCATGAGGGCTCTGGCTACACCTTC; D: -; V: TRBV25-1; size: few; J: TRBJ1-2
CDR3: CASGSSTGVPGHYEQYF; DNA: TGTGCCAGCGGATCATCGACAGGGGTCCCCGGCCACTACGAGCAGTACTTC; D: TRBD1; V: TRBV27; size: few; J: TRBJ2-7
CDR3: CSVVSRLNNNEQFF; DNA: TGCAGCGTTGTAAGCAGATTAAATAACAATGAGCAGTTCTTC; D: -; V: TRBV29-1; size: -; J: TRBJ2-1
CDR3: CASGLVPNSGNTIYF; DNA: TGTGCTAGTGGTTTGGTCCCGAACTCTGGAAACACCATATATTTT; D: -; V: TRBV12-5; size: -; J: TRBJ1-3
CDR3: CASSLRRDIVETQYF; DNA: TGTGCTAGCAGCTTAAGGCGTGATATTGTGGAGACCCAGTACTTC; D: -; V: TRBV7-7; size: few; J: TRBJ2-5
CDR3: CSVGGGAHDTQYF; DNA: TGCAGCGTTGGGGGTGGTGCACACGATACGCAGTATTTT; D: -; V: TRBV29-1; size: -; J: TRBJ2-3
CDR3: CAIRAGTAYGYTF; DNA: TGTGCCATCAGAGCCGGGACAGCGTATGGCTACACCTTC; D: TRBD1; V: TRBV10-3; size: few; J: TRBJ1-2
CDR3: CASSGGPDSNSYEQYF; DNA: TGTGCCAGCAGTGGGGGCCCGGACTCCAACTCCTACGAGCAGTACTTC; D: -; V: TRBV28; size: -; J: TRBJ2-7
CDR3: CAWSGFRTSGGVDEQFF; DNA: TGTGCCTGGAGTGGATTTCGGACTAGCGGGGGGGTCGATGAGCAGTTCTTC; D: TRBD2; V: TRBV30; size: -; J: TRBJ2-1
CDR3: CASSLGVGSYNEQFF; DNA: TGTGCCAGCAGCTTGGGGGTTGGATCCTACAATGAGCAGTTCTTC; D: -; V: TRBV7-9; size: few; J: TRBJ2-1
CDR3: CASSELGQGAFF; DNA: TGTGCCAGCAGTGAATTGGGACAGGGAGCTTTCTTT; D: TRBD1; V: TRBV25-1; size: few; J: TRBJ1-1
CDR3: CSARPGQGDTEAFF; DNA: TGCAGCGCTCGACCGGGACAGGGTGACACTGAAGCTTTCTTT; D: TRBD1; V: TRBV29-1; size: -; J: TRBJ1-1
CDR3: CASSFMRIRDRASNQPQHF; DNA: TGTGCCAGCAGCTTTATGCGAATCCGGGACAGGGCTAGCAATCAGCCCCAGCATTTT; D: TRBD1; V: TRBV7-2; size: few; J: TRBJ1-5
CDR3: CASSPSTTGRFGETQYF; DNA: TGCGCCAGCAGCCCAAGTACTACAGGGAGGTTTGGAGAGACCCAGTACTTC; D: -; V: TRBV4-1; size: few; J: TRBJ2-5
CDR3: CASSPQGAGNEQFF; DNA: TGTGCCAGCAGCCCTCAAGGGGCCGGAAATGAGCAGTTCTTC; D: -; V: TRBV7-9; size: few; J: TRBJ2-1
CDR3: CASSLAGKASSSYNEQFF; DNA: TGTGCCAGCAGCTTAGCGGGGAAGGCCTCCAGCTCCTACAATGAGCAGTTCTTC; D: -; V: TRBV7-2; size: few; J: TRBJ2-1
CDR3: CASSQRASEQYF; DNA: TGTGCCAGCAGCCAAAGGGCTAGCGAGCAGTACTTC; D: -; V: TRBV14; size: -; J: TRBJ2-7
CDR3: CASSQRHSTDTQYF; DNA: TGTGCCAGCAGCCAGCGGCATAGCACAGATACGCAGTATTTT; D: -; V: TRBV7-3; size: once; J: TRBJ2-3
CDR3: CAWSPGARGREQYF; DNA: TGTGCCTGGAGTCCCGGGGCGAGGGGCCGCGAGCAGTACTTC; D: -; V: TRBV30; size: few; J: TRBJ2-7
CDR3: CASSQDLLGPSGNTIYF; DNA: TGCGCCAGCAGCCAAGATCTGCTGGGACCCTCTGGAAACACCATATATTTT; D: -; V: TRBV4-1; size: -; J: TRBJ1-3
CDR3: CASSSTGTEAFF; DNA: TGTGCCAGTAGCTCGACCGGCACTGAAGCTTTCTTT; D: -; V: TRBV19; size: -; J: TRBJ1-1
CDR3: CASNLRGRDGAEAFF; DNA: TGTGCCAGCAACCTCAGGGGGCGCGACGGTGCTGAAGCTTTCTTT; D: TRBD1; V: TRBV7-2; size: -; J: TRBJ1-1
CDR3: CASSLEVGPYEQYF; DNA: TGCGCCAGCAGCTTGGAAGTAGGCCCCTACGAGCAGTACTTC; D: -; V: TRBV5-1; size: -; J: TRBJ2-7
CDR3: CASSLTGSTNEKLFF; DNA: TGTGCCAGCAGCTTGACAGGTTCAACTAATGAAAAACTGTTTTTT; D: -; V: TRBV9; size: few; J: TRBJ1-4
CDR3: CASSVAPATNEKLFF; DNA: TGTGCCAGCAGCGTAGCCCCAGCAACTAATGAAAAACTGTTTTTT; D: -; V: TRBV9; size: -; J: TRBJ1-4
CDR3: CAWSANRNTIRKAFF; DNA: TGTGCCTGGAGTGCAAACAGAAATACTATACGAAAAGCTTTCTTT; D: -; V: TRBV30; size: -; J: TRBJ1-1
CDR3: CASSFGSYEQYF; DNA: TGTGCCAGCTCTTTTGGGTCCTACGAGCAGTACTTC; D: -; V: TRBV18; size: -; J: TRBJ2-7
CDR3: CASSPGLYSPLHF; DNA: TGTGCCAGCAGTCCGGGATTATATTCACCCCTCCACTTT; D: -; V: TRBV2; size: -; J: TRBJ1-6
CDR3: CASSQDRDGEGEQFF; DNA: TGTGCCAGCAGCCAAGATAGGGATGGGGAAGGCGAGCAGTTCTTC; D: -; V: TRBV4-2; size: few; J: TRBJ2-1
CDR3: CAWSATGEGHEKLFF; DNA: TGTGCCTGGAGTGCCACAGGGGAAGGGCACGAAAAACTGTTTTTT; D: TRBD1; V: TRBV30; size: -; J: TRBJ1-4
CDR3: CAYTKSTDTQYF; DNA: TGTGCCTATACGAAGAGCACAGATACGCAGTATTTT; D: -; V: TRBV30; size: -; J: TRBJ2-3
CDR3: CASSPGTEYYEQYF; DNA: TGTGCCAGCAGCCCCGGGACAGAATACTACGAGCAGTACTTC; D: TRBD1; V: TRBV9; size: -; J: TRBJ2-7
CDR3: CASSFRTGLSEKLFF; DNA: TGTGCCAGCAGCTTTCGGACAGGGTTGAGTGAAAAACTGTTTTTT; D: TRBD1; V: TRBV7-2; size: few; J: TRBJ1-4
CDR3: CASSATTGDLAFF; DNA: TGTGCCAGCAGCGCGACGACAGGCGATTTGGCTTTCTTT; D: -; V: TRBV7-9; size: -; J: TRBJ1-1
CDR3: CASSQDRQRGFTDTQYF; DNA: TGCGCCAGCAGCCAAGACAGGCAGCGGGGTTTCACAGATACGCAGTATTTT; D: TRBD2; V: TRBV4-1; size: few; J: TRBJ2-3
CDR3: CAISESDRGKAEAFF; DNA: TGTGCCATCAGTGAGTCCGACAGGGGGAAGGCTGAAGCTTTCTTT; D: TRBD1; V: TRBV10-3; size: -; J: TRBJ1-1
CDR3: CASSPSGLYEQYF; DNA: TGTGCCAGCAGCCCGAGTGGACTGTACGAGCAGTACTTC; D: -; V: TRBV7-3; size: -; J: TRBJ2-7
CDR3: CSVTKTGIGETQYF; DNA: TGCAGCGTGACCAAAACAGGGATTGGGGAGACCCAGTACTTC; D: -; V: TRBV29-1; size: -; J: TRBJ2-5
CDR3: CASSSPGADYGYTF; DNA: TGTGCCAGCAGCTCTCCGGGGGCAGACTATGGCTACACCTTC; D: -; V: TRBV28; size: -; J: TRBJ1-2